The next 10 T cell receptor beta chains were all read from a single sample in a study of T cell repertoires in cytomegalovirus infection. Their antigen targets remain unknown. A single record per CDR3 protein comes from TCRdb applying MiXCR to the reads. Among around 540,000 distinct CDR3 sequences listed, around 30% were seen once. Source: cultured PBMCs, taken from culture after CMV antigen stimulation. The receptors derive from a human donor in good health (CMV status not recorded). Some clones in this sample may be carry-over from other donors' samples.

This clonotype was observed many times. The V gene is TRBV7-2, the J gene TRBJ2-3; TRBD2 aligns across 9 bases. The CDR3 length is 15 residues. V trimming: 5 bases; J trimming: 1 base; junction bases outside the gene matches: 4. Germline CDR1 is SGHTA and CDR2 is FQGNSA. In DNA, the CDR3 is TGTGCCAGCAGCCGAGCGGGAGGAGGCACAGATACGCAGTATTTT. Amino acid sequence: CASSRAGGGTDTQYF.

This clonotype was seen only a few times. The chain joins TRBV7-9 to TRBJ2-7, with 14 nucleotides matching TRBD2. Germline CDR1 is SEHNR and CDR2 is FQNEAQ (reference sequence). The CDR3 has 15 residues. V gave up 6 bases and J gave up 5 bases; unmatched junction bases: 6. CDR3: CASSSRLAGGDEQYF. As DNA, the CDR3 is TGTGCCAGCAGTTCTCGACTAGCGGGAGGGGACGAGCAGTACTTC. The full variable domain, with the rest looked up from reference TRBV7-9 and TRBJ2-7, is DTGVSQNPRHKITKRGQNVTFRCDPISEHNRLYWYRQTLGQGPEFLTYFQNEAQLEKSRLLSDRFSAERPKGSFSTLEIQRTEQGDSAMYLCASSSRLAGGDEQYFGPGTRLTVT.

The rearrangement uses TRBV29-1 and TRBJ2-1, with D tentatively TRBD2 (6 bases). This CDR3 is built from 12 residues. Trimming removed 6 bases at V and 9 bases at J, with 15 bases between. Germline V lookup: CDR1 SQVTM, CDR2 ANQGSEA. The CDR3 region is CSVDPGGVEQFF. The CDR3 nucleotides read TGCAGCGTGGACCCCGGGGGAGTTGAGCAGTTCTTC.

This clonotype was seen a handful of times. The V call is TRBV20-1, the J call TRBJ1-2; TRBD1 is a possible D gene (6 bases). Trimming took 4 bases from V and 8 from J, leaving 11 bases between them. CDR1 is DFQATT and CDR2 is SNEGSKA in the germline V gene (reference sequence). The CDR3 is made up of 11 amino acids. This CDR3 reads CSAKGGRGYTF. The CDR3 DNA sequence: TGCAGTGCTAAGGGGGGGCGAGGCTACACCTTC.

This clonotype was detected a few times. The CDR3 DNA follows: TGTGCCAGCATGCTTAGCTCCTACGAGCAGTACTTC. This sequence encodes CASMLSSYEQYF. The rearrangement uses TRBV7-9 and TRBJ2-7, with D unresolved. The V gene's germline CDR1 is SEHNR and CDR2 FQNEAQ (reference sequence). With 7 bases removed from V and 0 bases from J, the gap between germline ends came to 7 bases. This CDR3 comprises 12 residues.

This chain joins TRBV6-1 and TRBJ2-3; D tentatively reads TRBD1 or TRBD2 (5 bases each). Per germline, CDR1 MNHNS and CDR2 SASEGT. The CDR3 runs to 14 residues. V was cut by 5 bases and J by 2 bases, with 11 bases left in between. The CDR3 DNA is TGTGCCAGCAGTTTCCTGGGGGTCACAGATACGCAGTATTTT. Protein sequence: CASSFLGVTDTQYF.

The rearrangement joins TRBV7-4 to TRBJ1-4, with D unclear. Germline CDR1 SGHVT, CDR2 SQSDAQ. With 2 bases removed from V and 8 bases from J, the gap between germline ends came to 12 bases. This CDR3 spans 14 amino acids. The CDR3 loop is CASSLPLMGEKLFF. The CDR3 DNA sequence: TGTGCCAGCAGCTTACCCCTGATGGGGGAAAAACTGTTTTTT.

This clonotype was seen more than once but under ten times. V usage is TRBV29-1 and J usage is TRBJ2-2; maybe TRBD2 (6 bases). The CDR3 contains 11 residues. Germline V CDR1 and CDR2: SQVTM, ANQGSEA. Trimming removed 7 bases at V and 6 bases at J, with 9 bases between. Here the CDR3 DNA reads TGCAGCGGGGGGGAAGCCGGGGAGCTGTTTTTT. Amino acids: CSGGEAGELFF.

The V gene is TRBV4-3, the J gene TRBJ2-1; D perhaps matches TRBD2 (6 bases). The germline CDR1 and CDR2 sequences are LGHNA and YSLEER. V shed 0 bases and J shed 0 bases, with 21 bases lying between them. This CDR3 is built from 20 residues. CDR3 nucleotides: TGCGCCAGCAGCCAAGAGTTCCAAGGAGTGGGACTTAGCTCCTACAATGAGCAGTTCTTC. This codes for CASSQEFQGVGLSSYNEQFF.

This chain connects TRBV14 to TRBJ1-3; D not certain. Germline lookup yields CDR1 SGHDN and CDR2 FVKESK. The V gene lost 5 bases and the J gene lost 4 bases, with 15 bases spanning the gap. The CDR3 is 15 amino acids. Here the CDR3 DNA reads TGTGCCAGCAGCGTTGTTCAGGTTCCCGGAAACACCATATATTTT. Translating gives CASSVVQVPGNTIYF.